Listed below are T cell receptor beta chains from one sample, sequenced in a study of breast tumors, draining lymph nodes, adjacent tissues. TCRdb redid the calling of the multiplex PCR reads with MiXCR, one entry per CDR3 protein. Among about 230,000 distinct CDR3 sequences listed, about 30% were seen once. The material sequenced was axillary lymph node tissue. The receptors originated from a female donor with breast cancer. Some clones in this sample may be carry-over from other donors' samples. CDR3s include the opening cysteine and the closing phenylalanine or tryptophan. D genes are given only for firm matches. Clone size is not always given. Where it is, it says once, few, many or a class for expanded clones.

CDR3 length: 12; D gene: TRBD1; J gene: TRBJ1-2; V gene: TRBV2; clone size: .; CDR3 DNA: TGTGCCAGCAGTAACCGGGACAGGGGCTACACCTTC; CDR3 protein: CASSNRDRGYTF
CDR3 length: 20; D gene: .; J gene: TRBJ2-3; V gene: TRBV7-6; clone size: .; CDR3 DNA: TGTGCCAGCAGCTCGTCGAGGCGGCCTCTTACCGGGGAGCGGTGGGGGACGCAGTATTTT; CDR3 protein: CASSSSRRPLTGERWGTQYF
CDR3 length: 13; D gene: .; J gene: TRBJ2-7; V gene: TRBV11-3; clone size: many; CDR3 DNA: TGTGCCAGCAGCTTAGAAAACAACAACGAGCAGTACTTC; CDR3 protein: CASSLENNNEQYF
CDR3 length: 15; D gene: TRBD2; J gene: TRBJ2-7; V gene: TRBV2; clone size: .; CDR3 DNA: TGTGCCAGCAGCCCCGGGACTAGCGGACCCTACGGGCAATACTTC; CDR3 protein: CASSPGTSGPYGQYF
CDR3 length: 15; D gene: .; J gene: TRBJ1-1; V gene: TRBV20-1; clone size: .; CDR3 DNA: TGCAGTGCTAGAGCCATTGGGTTCAGGAACACTGAAGCTTTCTTT; CDR3 protein: CSARAIGFRNTEAFF
CDR3 length: 15; D gene: .; J gene: TRBJ1-4; V gene: TRBV11-2; clone size: many; CDR3 DNA: TGTGCCAGCAGCCCCCAACAGGGCCTTAATGAAAAACTGTTTTTT; CDR3 protein: CASSPQQGLNEKLFF
CDR3 length: 16; D gene: .; J gene: TRBJ1-1; V gene: TRBV4-3; clone size: once; CDR3 DNA: TGCGCCAGCAGCCGAACCTGGGGGGGGCCTGGGACTGAAGCTTTCTTT; CDR3 protein: CASSRTWGGPGTEAFF
CDR3 length: 15; D gene: .; J gene: TRBJ1-5; V gene: TRBV5-1; clone size: many; CDR3 DNA: TGCGCCAGCAGCTTCTCGGCAGGGGAAAATCAGCCCCAGCATTTT; CDR3 protein: CASSFSAGENQPQHF
CDR3 length: 16; D gene: TRBD1; J gene: TRBJ2-1; V gene: TRBV5-5; clone size: many; CDR3 DNA: TGTGCCAGCAGCTTGAGACAGGGATTACCCTACAATGAGCAGTTCTTC; CDR3 protein: CASSLRQGLPYNEQFF
CDR3 length: 15; D gene: .; J gene: TRBJ2-5; V gene: TRBV9; clone size: many; CDR3 DNA: TGTGCCAGCAGCGTAGGGCAGGGGGGCCCTGAGACCCAGTACTTC; CDR3 protein: CASSVGQGGPETQYF
CDR3 length: 16; D gene: TRBD1; J gene: TRBJ1-6; V gene: TRBV27; clone size: few; CDR3 DNA: TGTGCCTCACCCAGGACAGGGGCCTCCTATAATTCACCCCTCCACTTT; CDR3 protein: CASPRTGASYNSPLHF
CDR3 length: 14; D gene: .; J gene: TRBJ2-1; V gene: TRBV15; clone size: many; CDR3 DNA: TGTGCCACCAGCAGAGCGGGTAGTTACAATGAGCAGTTCTTC; CDR3 protein: CATSRAGSYNEQFF
CDR3 length: 14; D gene: TRBD1; J gene: TRBJ1-1; V gene: TRBV19; clone size: .; CDR3 DNA: TGTGCCAGTAGCCCCCCGGGACAGGGGGCAGAAGCTTTCTTT; CDR3 protein: CASSPPGQGAEAFF
CDR3 length: 17; D gene: TRBD2; J gene: TRBJ2-3; V gene: TRBV15; clone size: .; CDR3 DNA: TGTGCCACCAGCAGAGATACTAGCGGGAGGTCCTACAATGAGCAGTATTTT; CDR3 protein: CATSRDTSGRSYNEQYF
CDR3 length: 14; D gene: .; J gene: TRBJ1-6; V gene: TRBV20-1; clone size: many; CDR3 DNA: TGCAGTGCTCCAAGACAGCAGCATAATTCACCCCTCCACTTT; CDR3 protein: CSAPRQQHNSPLHF
CDR3 length: 12; D gene: .; J gene: TRBJ1-2; V gene: TRBV30; clone size: many; CDR3 DNA: TGTGCCTGGAGCCCAGGGACGGGTGGCTACACCTTC; CDR3 protein: CAWSPGTGGYTF
CDR3 length: 13; D gene: .; J gene: TRBJ1-6; V gene: TRBV7-8; clone size: many; CDR3 DNA: TGTGCCAGCAGCGGACAGTATAATTCACCCCTCCACTTT; CDR3 protein: CASSGQYNSPLHF
CDR3 length: 13; D gene: .; J gene: TRBJ2-3; V gene: TRBV25-1; clone size: many; CDR3 DNA: TGTGCCAGTATACAGGGATTCACAGATACGCAGTATTTT; CDR3 protein: CASIQGFTDTQYF
CDR3 length: 14; D gene: TRBD2; J gene: TRBJ2-1; V gene: TRBV25-1; clone size: many; CDR3 DNA: TGTGCCAGCAGTGAAACTAGCGGGGGCCACGAGCAGTTCTTC; CDR3 protein: CASSETSGGHEQFF
CDR3 length: 15; D gene: .; J gene: TRBJ1-2; V gene: TRBV9; clone size: once; CDR3 DNA: TGTGCCAGCAGCGTAGAGGGCACGGGCAGAAATGGCTACACCTTC; CDR3 protein: CASSVEGTGRNGYTF
CDR3 length: 15; D gene: .; J gene: TRBJ1-4; V gene: TRBV6-5; clone size: .; CDR3 DNA: TGTGCCGGCAGTCGCCATGGGAGACTTAATGAAAAACTGTTTTTT; CDR3 protein: CAGSRHGRLNEKLFF
CDR3 length: 17; D gene: .; J gene: TRBJ2-1; V gene: TRBV4-3; clone size: .; CDR3 DNA: TGCGCCAGCAGCCAAGATCCCCGTGCGGGGTTCAGGGATGAGCAGTTCTTC; CDR3 protein: CASSQDPRAGFRDEQFF
CDR3 length: 13; D gene: .; J gene: TRBJ1-1; V gene: TRBV25-1; clone size: .; CDR3 DNA: TGTGCCAGCAGTGTCAAATTGAACACTGAAGCTTTCTTT; CDR3 protein: CASSVKLNTEAFF
CDR3 length: 15; D gene: TRBD1; J gene: TRBJ2-5; V gene: TRBV6-2/TRBV6-3; clone size: .; CDR3 DNA: TGTGCCGGAACACGGACAGGGAAAGGCCAAGTGACCCAGTACTTC; CDR3 protein: CAGTRTGKGQVTQYF
CDR3 length: 15; D gene: .; J gene: TRBJ2-2; V gene: TRBV5-8; clone size: many; CDR3 DNA: TGTGCCAGCAGCTTTAGGACTTCGAACACCGGGGAGCTGTTTTTT; CDR3 protein: CASSFRTSNTGELFF